This T cell receptor (beta chain) was obtained from a study of identical twins. Broader study findings: In cord blood, abundant beta clonotypes had fewer insertions; memory showed no trend.

With 3 bases clipped from V and 1 base from J, the junction kept 2 bases outside the gene matches. The CDR3 runs to 16 residues. Germline V CDR1 and CDR2: MRHNA, SNTAGT. Concerning this clonotype itself: As yet, its antigen is unknown.

Only healthy Caucasians were enrolled as donors. TCRdb re-analysed the 5' RACE reads in MiXCR, keeping a single row per CDR3 protein. The data contain some 270,000 distinct CDR3 sequences, about 8.3% of them singletons. These data also formed part of another study, on yellow fever vaccine responses in identical twins.

The receptor was isolated from a young woman in good health. The gene calls are TRBV6-4 and TRBJ2-1; 11 positions match TRBD2. The specimen sequenced was CD8+ T cells sorted from blood. This chain's CDR3 is CASSETSGGSYNEQFF. The CDR3 DNA sequence: TGTGCCAGCAGTGAAACTAGCGGGGGTTCCTACAATGAGCAGTTCTTC.